This passage covers 27 T cell receptor beta chains from one sample sequenced in a study of identical twins. Each CDR3 protein is one row after TCRdb ran MiXCR on the 5' RACE reads. In the table there are 500,000 to 600,000 distinct CDR3 sequences, 22% of which are singletons. This sample also belongs to another study, concerning T cells expressing NK-cell markers.

The sequenced material came from CD4+ T cells sorted from blood. Receptors were obtained from a woman aged 18-29 years in good health.

This clonotype was seen at least ten times. As DNA, the CDR3 is TGTGCCACAGTACAGGGGAGCTCCTACAATGAGCAGTTCTTC. Amino acids: CATVQGSSYNEQFF. This chain connects TRBV10-3 to TRBJ2-1; TRBD1 agrees at 7 bases. The CDR3 has 14 residues. Germline CDR1 ENHRY, CDR2 SYGVKD. The V gene end was trimmed by 10 bases and the J gene end by 0 bases; junction bases not matched to a gene: 6.

In its sample, this clonotype was seen many times. The gene calls are TRBV7-3 and TRBJ2-2; unclear D gene. CDR3 size: 14 residues. The V gene lost 6 bases and the J gene lost 6 bases, with 14 bases spanning the gap. The germline V gene encodes CDR1 SGHTA and CDR2 FQGTGA. CDR3 protein: CASSSTSTAGELFF. CDR3 DNA sequence: TGTGCCAGCAGTTCTACTTCGACGGCCGGGGAGCTGTTTTTT.

This clonotype was counted a few times. This sequence joins TRBV5-1 and TRBJ2-1, with D perhaps TRBD1 or TRBD2 (6 bases each). Germline lookup yields CDR1 SGHRS and CDR2 YFSETQ. The CDR3 loop spans 16 amino acids. Trimming shortened V by 0 bases and J by 8 bases, and 18 bases separated the two germline ends. The CDR3 spells CASSLGGADSAHEQFF. The CDR3 coding sequence is TGCGCCAGCAGCTTGGGGGGGGCGGATTCCGCCCATGAGCAGTTCTTC. The full variable domain, with the rest looked up from reference TRBV5-1 and TRBJ2-1, is KAGVTQTPRYLIKTRGQQVTLSCSPISGHRSVSWYQQTPGQGLQFLFEYFSETQRNKGNFPGRFSGRQFSNSRSEMNVSTLELGDSALYLCASSLGGADSAHEQFFGPGTRLTVL.

This clonotype has just a few counts. The J gene is TRBJ1-2, the V gene TRBV4-3, with D possibly being TRBD1 (5 bases). The germline gives CDR1 LGHNA, CDR2 YSLEER. The CDR3 is made up of 16 amino acids. V was clipped by 3 bases and J by 6 bases, with 20 bases between them. This CDR3 is CASSHANRGRGDGYTF. The CDR3 coding sequence is TGCGCCAGCAGCCACGCCAACCGGGGACGCGGGGATGGCTACACCTTC.

This chain links TRBV5-1 with TRBJ2-4; D remains ambiguous. CDR3 length: 17 amino acids. The germline CDR1 and CDR2 sequences are SGHRS and YFSETQ. Trimming left V 0 bases short and J 0 bases short, with 13 bases between. The CDR3 DNA follows: TGCGCCAGCAGCTTGGAAGGTCGCCCAGTAGCCAAAAACATTCAGTACTTC. Amino acid sequence: CASSLEGRPVAKNIQYF.

This chain connects TRBV9 to TRBJ2-2; D gene uncertain. The germline gives CDR1 SGDLS, CDR2 YYNGEE. The V end was cut by 2 bases, the J end by 5 bases, with 4 bases between. There are 12 residues in the CDR3. CDR3 protein: CASSVGTGELFF. The CDR3 bases are TGTGCCAGCAGCGTCGGGACCGGGGAGCTGTTTTTT.

This clonotype occurred once. V usage is TRBV20-1 and J usage is TRBJ1-1, with D uncertain. In germline, CDR1 is DFQATT, CDR2 SNEGSKA (reference sequence). Trimming cost V 3 bases and J 3 bases, with 14 bases left between them. This CDR3 spans 14 amino acids. The CDR3 nucleotides are TGCAGTGCTAGCCTAGGTCGGGCGGACACTGAAGCTTTCTTT. This codes for CSASLGRADTEAFF.

The chain employs TRBV20-1 and TRBJ2-5, with 8 bases that match TRBD2. CDR1 and CDR2 (germline): DFQATT, SNEGSKA (reference sequence). The CDR3 covers 12 residues. V shed 4 bases, J shed 3 bases, and the junction held 1 base outside the gene matches. The CDR3 spells CSATRGEETQYF. CDR3 nucleotides: TGCAGTGCTACGCGGGGGGAAGAGACCCAGTACTTC.

This clonotype was recorded many times. This chain links TRBV29-1 with TRBJ2-7, with TRBD2 identical over 7 bases. CDR3 length equals 11 residues. Germline-derived CDR1 and CDR2 are SQVTM and ANQGSEA. J lost 6 bases, V lost 5 bases, and 4 bases had no gene match. The CDR3 here is CSVRAGSEQYF. Written as DNA, the CDR3 is TGCAGCGTTCGAGCGGGGAGCGAGCAGTACTTC.

This clonotype was seen a handful of times. The chain links TRBV4-3 to TRBJ1-2; no reliable D call. Germline V gene sequence: CDR1 LGHNA, CDR2 YSLEER. Trimming removed 0 bases from V and 4 bases from J, with 12 bases in between. CDR3 length: 15 amino acids. The CDR3 is CASSQETTDLYGYTF. The CDR3 DNA reads TGCGCCAGCAGCCAAGAAACGACGGATCTCTATGGCTACACCTTC.

The J gene is TRBJ1-1, the V gene TRBV20-1; 7 nucleotides match TRBD1. CDR1 is DFQATT, CDR2 SNEGSKA, per germline (reference sequence). The CDR3 has 14 amino acids. The CDR3 nucleotides read TGCAGAACCCAAATAGGGGGCGCGAACACTGAAGCTTTCTTT. Its translation is CRTQIGGANTEAFF.

This clonotype came up many times. V is TRBV12-3 or TRBV12-4 and J is TRBJ2-7; D might be TRBD1 or TRBD2, each matching 5 bases. The CDR3 extends over 11 amino acids. The V end was cut by 6 bases, the J end by 9 bases, with 12 bases between. This chain's CDR3 is CASSSGAGQYF. CDR3 DNA sequence: TGTGCCAGCAGCTCCGGGGCTGGGCAGTACTTC.

The chain couples TRBV12-3 or TRBV12-4 to TRBJ2-1; 11 nucleotides agree with TRBD2. The ends lost 3 bases at V and 4 bases at J; junction bases unmatched: 5. The CDR3 is 16 residues long. CDR3 bases: TGTGCCAGCAGTTTCGCGACTAGCGGGATATACAATGAGCAGTTCTTC. Protein product: CASSFATSGIYNEQFF.

Concerning this clonotype: One end of the junction is discordant with germline, which a read error may explain. The genes are TRBV19 and TRBJ2-1; D assignment may be TRBD1 or TRBD2 (6 bases each). CDR3 length: 14 residues. The V gene's germline CDR1 is LNHDA and CDR2 SQIVND (reference sequence). The CDR3 spells CASTIRGVINEQFF. CDR3 in DNA: TGTGCCAGTACTATAAGGGGGGTTATCAATGAGCAGTTCTTC.

V usage is TRBV5-1 and J usage is TRBJ2-5; D gene uncertain. V was pared by 2 bases and J by 9 bases, with 14 bases between. This CDR3 contains 13 residues. Germline V gives CDR1 SGHRS, CDR2 YFSETQ. The CDR3 sequence is CASSLAGRSAQYF. CDR3 bases: TGCGCCAGCAGCTTAGCAGGCCGCTCGGCCCAGTACTTC.

This clonotype was counted between two and nine times. This chain uses TRBV29-1 with TRBJ2-7, with a possible D match to TRBD1 (5 bases). CDR1 is SQVTM and CDR2 is ANQGSEA in the germline V gene. Trimming removed 6 bases from V and 6 bases from J, with 21 bases in between. CDR3 length equals 14 residues. The chain's CDR3 is CSVASDTQSREQYF. The CDR3 nucleotides are TGCAGCGTGGCCTCGGACACTCAATCCCGCGAGCAGTACTTC.

J is TRBJ2-1 and V is TRBV20-1; D is uncertain. The CDR3 has 14 amino acids. The V end was cut by 0 bases, the J end by 4 bases, with 10 bases between. From germline, CDR1 is DFQATT and CDR2 SNEGSKA (reference sequence). The CDR3 is CSARDPFIYNEQFF. CDR3 nucleotides: TGCAGTGCTAGAGATCCTTTTATTTACAATGAGCAGTTCTTC.

This clonotype was seen repeatedly, ten times or more. V is TRBV29-1 and J is TRBJ1-5; no firm D call. The CDR3 is 13 residues long. Germline V gene data show CDR1 as SQVTM and CDR2 as ANQGSEA. The V and J ends lost 6 bases and 3 bases respectively, with 12 bases between them. The CDR3 region is CSVSPGFNQPQHF. The CDR3 DNA reads TGCAGCGTGTCTCCAGGATTCAATCAGCCCCAGCATTTT.

The chain has TRBV6-1 and TRBJ1-5, with a tentative D call TRBD1 (6 bases). The germline V and J ends were trimmed by 6 bases and 7 bases, with 13 bases remaining between them. The CDR3 sequence is 13 residues long. The germline V gene encodes CDR1 MNHNS and CDR2 SASEGT. This CDR3 is CASSSDRRQPQHF. The CDR3 coding sequence is TGTGCCAGCAGCTCCGACAGGCGGCAGCCCCAGCATTTT.

The chain combines TRBV12-3 or TRBV12-4 with TRBJ2-7; TRBD2 agrees at 11 bases. This CDR3 region has 14 residues. The V segment lost 5 bases and the J segment 3 bases; nucleotides outside the gene matches: 3. The CDR3 DNA sequence: TGTGCCAGCAGTGGACTAGCGGGCGTCTACGAGCAGTACTTC. Translation: CASSGLAGVYEQYF.

In its sample, this clonotype was seen a few times. The chain uses TRBV28 and TRBJ1-5; perhaps TRBD1 as D (6 bases). CDR1 and CDR2 from the germline V gene are MDHEN and SYDVKM. Trimming took 4 bases from V and 5 from J, leaving 12 bases between them. CDR3 length equals 14 residues. The DNA of the CDR3 is TGTGCCAGCAGTTCTGGGACACCAGATCAGCCCCAGCATTTT. Amino acids: CASSSGTPDQPQHF.

This clonotype has more than one count but fewer than ten. This sequence joins TRBV29-1 and TRBJ2-3; D unresolved. The ends were cut back, 4 bases at V and 4 bases at J, with 9 bases in the middle. Germline CDR1 and CDR2: SQVTM and ANQGSEA. The CDR3 contains 12 residues. The CDR3 nucleotides are TGCAGCGTTGCTGGGTTAGCAGATACGCAGTATTTT. As protein: CSVAGLADTQYF.

The J gene is TRBJ1-3, the V gene TRBV20-1; D ambiguous. The length of the CDR3 is 13 residues. Trimming shortened V by 2 bases and J by 1 base, and 6 bases separated the two germline ends. Germline lookup yields CDR1 DFQATT and CDR2 SNEGSKA (reference sequence). CDR3 sequence: CSARRGSGNTIYF. The CDR3 nucleotides read TGCAGTGCTAGACGGGGATCTGGAAACACCATATATTTT.

The rearrangement joins TRBV20-1 to TRBJ1-3, with D perhaps TRBD1 (6 bases). Looked up from germline, CDR1 is DFQATT and CDR2 is SNEGSKA (reference sequence). CDR3 length equals 14 residues. Trimming cost V 0 bases and J 4 bases, with 10 bases left between them. CDR3 loop: CSARDQGYGNTIYF. The CDR3 DNA is TGCAGTGCTAGAGATCAGGGGTACGGAAACACCATATATTTT.

V usage is TRBV29-1 and J usage is TRBJ2-3; tentatively, D is TRBD1 (6 bases). The CDR3 length is 14 residues. V was trimmed by 7 bases and J by 0 bases, leaving 14 bases between them. CDR1 is SQVTM, CDR2 ANQGSEA, per germline. For the CDR3, the DNA is TGCAGCGGCTTCAGGGGCCACAGCACAGATACGCAGTATTTT. Its protein is CSGFRGHSTDTQYF.

The chain uses TRBV6-1 and TRBJ1-1; no definite D call. V was shortened by 2 bases and J by 1 base, with 5 bases between the two germline ends. Germline V gives CDR1 MNHNS, CDR2 SASEGT. This CDR3 is 13 amino acids long. The CDR3 spells CASSETENTEAFF. DNA of the CDR3: TGTGCCAGCAGTGAAACGGAGAACACTGAAGCTTTCTTT.

This clonotype was detected only a few times. The genes are TRBV7-2 and TRBJ2-3; possible D gene TRBD2, 6 bases. The CDR3 loop spans 12 amino acids. Germline CDR1 and CDR2: SGHTA and FQGNSA. Trimming pared 4 bases from V and 15 bases from J, leaving 17 bases between. CDR3 DNA sequence: TGTGCCAGCAGCTCCCCGGGACTCCCCCAATATTTT. Its translation is CASSSPGLPQYF.